This T cell receptor beta chain was documented in a study of control samples from healthy donors and cancer patients. The V and J ends lost 0 bases and 7 bases respectively, with 6 bases between them. Looked up from germline, CDR1 is GTSNPN and CDR2 is SVGIG (reference sequence). The length of the CDR3 is 11 residues. As for this clone: Distinct nucleotide sequences in the sample also encode this CDR3.

Only in-frame clones appear in the TCRdb table, and some are missing; sequencing was by immunoSEQ multiplex PCR. The sample has approximately 150,000 clones; about nine tenths are singletons. The TCR was taken from a young man in good health. V and J are TRBV30 and TRBJ1-2, with D unclear. Specimen: blood. The CDR3 coding sequence is TGTGCCTGGAGTGTACTTGGTGGCTACACCTTC. Its protein product is CAWSVLGGYTF.